This T cell receptor (beta chain) derives from a study of PD-1 blockade in classical Hodgkin lymphoma. Study in general: The nivolumab dose that patients received was 3 mg/kg, given intravenously every 2 weeks.

CDR3 length: 14 amino acids. With 4 bases clipped from V and 8 bases from J, the junction kept 10 bases outside the gene matches. Germline values: CDR1 SGHVS, CDR2 FNYEAQ. Sequencing was performed with immunoSEQ multiplex PCR; in TCRdb, only in-frame clones are kept and a portion is missing. The sample includes over 75,000 clones, 90% seen only once; the top ten take around 2.7%. The time point denotes: cycle 4 day 1 (C4D1), after 6 weeks of nivolumab. Following autologous stem cell transplantation, relapse occurred in every patient, and exposure to brentuximab vedotin varied. As to this clone: The antigen is undetermined.

Points from the study as a whole: Any patient who commenced nivolumab under 1 year after ASCT was excluded. Compared with baseline, CD4+ but not CD8+ TCR diversity had risen significantly by C4D1.

This clonotype was sampled from a human donor with classical Hodgkin lymphoma. This specimen was peripheral blood mononuclear cells (PBMCs), taken before the fourth cycle of nivolumab. J is TRBJ1-2 and V is TRBV7-6; 7 bases line up with TRBD1. The CDR3 here is CASSSQDRVDGYTF. CDR3 nucleotide sequence: TGTGCCAGCAGCTCTCAAGACAGGGTGGACGGCTACACCTTC.